One sample yielded the 26 T cell receptor beta chains listed below, sequenced in a study of T cell responses to AZD1222 COVID-19 vaccine. The data were produced by immunoSEQ multiplex PCR, yet TCRdb's version contains in-frame clones alone and is incomplete. Of tens of thousands of clones in the sample, 84% were seen once. Specimen: peripheral blood, collected on day 0 of AZD1222 vaccination. Receptors originate from an adult in good health.

The CDR3 spells CASSLLGLAGGYEQYF. The DNA of the CDR3 is TGTGCCAGCAGCTTGCTCGGACTAGCGGGGGGCTACGAGCAGTACTTC. V and J are TRBV7-2 and TRBJ2-7; TRBD2 aligns across 14 bases. Germline loops: CDR1 SGHTA, CDR2 FQGNSA. The CDR3 has 16 residues. V trimming: 3 bases; J trimming: 3 bases; junction bases outside the gene matches: 4.

This clone appeared once. The chain links TRBV21-1 to TRBJ2-1; the DNA was not used to check the table's D call, TRBD2. TRBV21-1 is designated a pseudogene. CDR3 size: 20 residues. The CDR3 sequence: CASSKLGLGAGGSSYNEQFF. CDR3 DNA sequence: TGTGCCAGCAGCAAACTTGGGTTAGGAGCGGGGGGGAGCTCCTACAATGAGCAGTTCTTC.

The chain couples TRBV4-1 to TRBJ1-5; 8 bases map to TRBD1. Germline CDR1 reads MGHRA; CDR2 reads YSYEKL. Unmatched junction bases numbered 5, after V lost 1 base and J lost 3 bases. This CDR3 has 16 residues. The chain's CDR3 is CASSQVTGGINQPQHF. The CDR3 coding sequence is TGCGCCAGCAGCCAAGTCACAGGGGGTATCAATCAGCCCCAGCATTTT.

The rearrangement joins TRBV7-8 to TRBJ2-7; 7 nucleotides agree with TRBD1. This CDR3 has 14 residues. CDR1 is SGHVS and CDR2 is FQNEAQ in the germline V gene. The trim removed 4 bases at V and 3 bases at J, leaving 6 bases unmatched. DNA of the CDR3: TGTGCCAGCAGCTACCGACAGGGCATCTACGAGCAGTACTTC. It encodes CASSYRQGIYEQYF.

The chain links TRBV9 to TRBJ2-7; no clear D gene. Trimming cost V 6 bases and J 0 bases, with 13 bases left between them. CDR1 is SGDLS, CDR2 YYNGEE, per germline. The CDR3 runs 14 residues. The chain's CDR3 is CASTLGRSSYEQYF. The CDR3 coding sequence is TGTGCCAGCACCCTCGGCAGGAGCTCCTACGAGCAGTACTTC.

The chain links TRBV12-3 or TRBV12-4 to TRBJ1-4, with 7 bases that match TRBD1. The CDR3 extends over 13 amino acids. J gave up 7 bases and V 8 bases, and 7 bases lay outside the gene matches. The chain's CDR3 is CASQLGDSEKLFF. In nucleotides, the CDR3 is TGTGCCAGCCAATTAGGGGACAGTGAAAAACTGTTTTTT.

The V call is TRBV6-6, the J call TRBJ1-4; TRBD1 is a possible D gene (5 bases). Germline-derived CDR1 and CDR2 are MNHNY and SVGAGI (reference sequence). The CDR3 totals 14 residues. V was trimmed by 5 bases and J by 6 bases, leaving 13 bases between them. CDR3: CASSQAGGDEKLFF. For the CDR3, the DNA is TGTGCCAGCAGTCAAGCGGGGGGGGATGAAAAACTGTTTTTT.

The chain is built from TRBV6-5 and TRBJ2-7, with TRBD2 matching 14 bases. The CDR3 contains 15 residues. Germline lookup yields CDR1 MNHEY and CDR2 SVGAGI. The V gene end was trimmed by 6 bases and the J gene end by 1 base; junction bases not matched to a gene: 2. The CDR3, as DNA: TGTGCCAGCAGGGGACTAGCGGGGGAGTCCTACGAGCAGTACTTC. Residues: CASRGLAGESYEQYF.

This clone was seen only a few times. This chain connects TRBV5-1 to TRBJ2-2; weak D call: TRBD2 (5 bases). Germline assignment: CDR1 SGHRS and CDR2 YFSETQ. The CDR3 loop spans 14 amino acids. V shed 0 bases and J shed 7 bases, with 10 bases lying between them. This chain's CDR3 is CASSLGLGVGELFF. CDR3 DNA: TGCGCCAGCAGCTTGGGATTGGGAGTCGGGGAGCTGTTTTTT.

The gene calls are TRBV2 and TRBJ1-1, with TRBD1 as a possible D gene (5 bases). The germline gives CDR1 SNHLY, CDR2 FYNNEI. The V end was cut by 3 bases, the J end by 3 bases, with 11 bases between. The CDR3 runs to 14 residues. CDR3 loop: CASSDYGTYTEAFF. The CDR3 bases are TGTGCCAGCAGTGATTACGGGACCTACACTGAAGCTTTCTTT. The full variable domain, in which reference TRBV2 and TRBJ1-1 provide the parts outside the CDR3, is EPEVTQTPSHQVTQMGQEVILRCVPISNHLYFYWYRQILGQKVEFLVSFYNNEISEKSEIFDDQFSVERPDGSNFTLKIRSTKLEDSAMYFCASSDYGTYTEAFFGQGTRLTVV.

This rearrangement joins TRBV7-7 to TRBJ2-2, with D possibly TRBD1 on 6 matching bases. The length of the CDR3 is 15 residues. Germline V gene data show CDR1 as SSHAT and CDR2 as FNYEAQ (reference sequence). V was shortened by 5 bases and J by 0 bases, with 10 bases between the two germline ends. CDR3 nucleotide sequence: TGTGCCAGCAGCCCAGGGACAACGAACACCGGGGAGCTGTTTTTT. It specifies CASSPGTTNTGELFF.

The chain is built from TRBV7-6 and TRBJ1-2; 7 bases are a match to TRBD1. V lost 5 bases to trimming and J lost 0 bases; unmatched junction nucleotides: 6. This CDR3 spans 15 amino acids. CDR1 is SGHVS and CDR2 is FNYEAQ in the germline V gene. CDR3 residues: CASSPWTGANYGYTF. The CDR3 DNA follows: TGTGCCAGCAGCCCTTGGACAGGAGCTAACTATGGCTACACCTTC.

The rearrangement joins TRBV7-2 to TRBJ1-5; D gene ambiguous. Germline V gene data show CDR1 as SGHTA and CDR2 as FQGNSA. The CDR3 totals 13 residues. V was clipped by 1 base and J by 4 bases, with 5 bases between them. The CDR3 region has the DNA TGTGCCAGCAGCTTAGAGGCTAATCAGCCCCAGCATTTT. Its protein product is CASSLEANQPQHF.

As for this clone: A read error likely explains this, since a far larger clone differs by one base. The chain is built from TRBV19 and TRBJ2-7; D unresolved. Germline V CDR1 and CDR2: LNHDA, SQIVND (reference sequence). CDR3 length: 13 amino acids. The CDR3 loop reads CACSIDVSGEQYF. The DNA of the CDR3 is TGTGCCTGTAGTATAGATGTCTCTGGCGAGCAGTACTTC.

This clone has more than one count but fewer than ten. Other DNA sequences in the sample encode the same CDR3. This rearrangement joins TRBV5-1 to TRBJ1-1, with 7 bases lining up with TRBD1. This CDR3 spans 14 amino acids. Germline CDR1 SGHRS, CDR2 YFSETQ. Trimming took 2 bases from V and 1 from J; bases not matched to a gene: 2. The CDR3 DNA sequence: TGCGCCAGCAGCTTTCGACAGGGGAACACTGAAGCTTTCTTT. Protein sequence: CASSFRQGNTEAFF.

This chain's CDR3 is CASSVFRMGYGYTF. The CDR3 nucleotides are TGTGCCAGCAGTGTTTTCAGAATGGGATATGGCTACACCTTC. This chain connects TRBV2 to TRBJ1-2; D gene ambiguous. V was clipped by 4 bases and J by 5 bases, with 14 bases between them. CDR3 length: 14 amino acids. Looked up from germline, CDR1 is SNHLY and CDR2 is FYNNEI. The full variable domain, completed using reference TRBV2 and TRBJ1-2, is EPEVTQTPSHQVTQMGQEVILRCVPISNHLYFYWYRQILGQKVEFLVSFYNNEISEKSEIFDDQFSVERPDGSNFTLKIRSTKLEDSAMYFCASSVFRMGYGYTFGSGTRLTVV.

The chain employs TRBV28 and TRBJ1-6; 12 nucleotides agree with TRBD1. V was pared by 6 bases and J by 6 bases, with 6 bases of the junction left unmatched. This CDR3 contains 16 residues. Germline lookup yields CDR1 MDHEN and CDR2 SYDVKM. CDR3 region: CASRGQGAKSNSPLHF. CDR3 coding DNA: TGTGCCAGCAGGGGACAGGGGGCGAAAAGTAATTCACCCCTCCACTTT.

The V gene is TRBV2, the J gene TRBJ2-7; possible D gene TRBD2, 5 bases. Germline CDR1 is SNHLY and CDR2 is FYNNEI. This CDR3 comprises 16 residues. Trimming removed 5 bases from V and 3 bases from J, with 20 bases in between. The CDR3 region is CASSTSTYLAGYEQYF. The CDR3 DNA sequence: TGTGCCAGCAGTACCTCGACCTACCTTGCGGGCTACGAGCAGTACTTC.

The count of this clone is one. The rearrangement joins TRBV9 to TRBJ1-2, with D tentatively TRBD1 (5 bases). Germline V gene lookup returns CDR1 SGDLS and CDR2 YYNGEE. The CDR3 extends over 14 amino acids. V was shortened by 2 bases and J by 7 bases, with 15 bases between the two germline ends. The chain's CDR3 is CASSVGRGAGGYTF. The DNA of the CDR3 is TGTGCCAGCAGCGTGGGGCGGGGAGCAGGTGGCTACACCTTC.

The V and J genes are TRBV10-3 and TRBJ2-1; 7 nucleotides match TRBD1. The germline V gene encodes CDR1 ENHRY and CDR2 SYGVKD. This CDR3 contains 14 residues. After removal of 8 bases from V and 9 bases from J, the junction contained 13 bases not matched to a gene. CDR3 region: CAIDPGQALGEQFF. The CDR3 bases are TGTGCCATCGATCCTGGACAGGCCCTGGGTGAGCAGTTCTTC.

This sequence joins TRBV4-2 and TRBJ2-1; D perhaps matches TRBD1 (6 bases). V gave up 10 bases and J gave up 2 bases, with 18 bases separating them. CDR1 is LGHNA, CDR2 YNFKEQ, per germline. The CDR3 is 15 amino acids. The CDR3 nucleotides read TGTGCCACCAATCCAGGTGGGGGCCCCTACAATGAGCAGTTCTTC. Protein product: CATNPGGGPYNEQFF.

The chain combines TRBV10-3 with TRBJ2-5; D is possibly TRBD1 (6 bases). The V end lost 6 bases, the J end lost 4 bases, and 12 bases lay between the germline ends. The germline CDR1 and CDR2 sequences are ENHRY and SYGVKD. This CDR3 is 13 amino acids long. The CDR3 nucleotides are TGTGCCATCAGGGGAACAGGGATAGAGACCCAGTACTTC. This sequence encodes CAIRGTGIETQYF.

V usage is TRBV7-2 and J usage is TRBJ1-1; D is ambiguous. This CDR3 region has 12 residues. Germline V gene sequence: CDR1 SGHTA, CDR2 FQGNSA. Trimming left V 3 bases short and J 10 bases short, with 12 bases between. Written as DNA, the CDR3 is TGTGCCAGCAGCTTCCGAGAATGGGGAGCTTTCTTT. Translated, it gives CASSFREWGAFF.

The chain recombines TRBV3-1 (or the pseudogene TRBV3-2) with TRBJ2-7; perhaps D is TRBD1 or TRBD2 (5 bases each). V was pared by 4 bases and J by 4 bases, with 20 bases between. From germline, CDR1 is LGHDT and CDR2 YNNKEL (reference sequence). The CDR3 length is 16 residues. CDR3 coding DNA: TGTGCCAGCAGCCCAACGTTTCGCCGGGGCGGTTACGAGCAGTACTTC. Residues: CASSPTFRRGGYEQYF.

This rearrangement joins TRBV3-1 (or the pseudogene TRBV3-2) to TRBJ1-4, with D unclear. Trimming left V 4 bases short and J 15 bases short, with 15 bases between. Germline-derived CDR1 and CDR2 are LGHDT and YNNKEL (reference sequence). CDR3 length equals 12 residues. CDR3: CASSPDGSRLFF. CDR3 DNA: TGTGCCAGCAGCCCCGATGGGTCCAGGTTGTTTTTT.

This clone has just one count. This chain links TRBV2 with TRBJ1-1; D might be TRBD1 (5 bases). CDR1 and CDR2 (germline): SNHLY, FYNNEI. The CDR3 has 12 residues. The V end lost 5 bases, the J end lost 7 bases, and 11 bases lay between the germline ends. Here the CDR3 reads CASSRDVNEAFF. CDR3 nucleotide sequence: TGTGCCAGCAGTAGGGACGTGAATGAAGCTTTCTTT.